This T cell receptor (beta chain) was obtained from a study of cytomegalovirus exposure and HLA in healthy donors. Study conclusions and caveats: Some TCR beta chains (164 of them) were listed as cytomegalovirus-associated. Prior analysis indicated that the majority of TCR beta V segments exhibited productivity approximately 87% or approximately 30% of the time. Sequence variants that were highly shared formed a cluster that was likely a sequencing artifact.

CDR3 length equals 14 residues. Germline values: CDR1 LNHNV, CDR2 YYDKDF (reference sequence). The germline V and J ends were trimmed by 8 bases and 9 bases, with 20 bases remaining between them. PCR amplification relied on 60 Vbeta primers (plus 13 Jbeta primers). TCRdb's copy holds only in-frame clones and misses some; the assay was immunoSEQ multiplex PCR. The sample data list about 82,000 clones. As to this clone: The antigen is not known.

Sequences were obtained from PBMCs. The chain links TRBV15 to TRBJ2-1, with a tentative D call TRBD2 (6 bases). The receptor's source is a woman younger than 45 in good health and CMV-seronegative. The chain's CDR3 is CATRRGESRGEQFF. CDR3 sequence (DNA): TGTGCCACCCGACGCGGGGAGTCGCGCGGTGAGCAGTTCTTC.